These 18 T cell receptor beta chains were sequenced from one sample in a study of response to subunit inactivated influenza vaccine. TCRdb redid the calling of the RT-PCR reads with MiXCR, one entry per CDR3 protein. The sample has about 610,000 distinct CDR3 sequences; approximately 15% are singletons. This material consisted of PBMCs from blood, taken 11 to 12 days after vaccination. These receptors were taken from a man between 45 and 60 years old who received an inactivated influenza vaccine.

In its sample, this clonotype was seen a few times. The chain uses TRBV20-1 and TRBJ2-3, with 7 positions matching TRBD2. J was trimmed by 1 base and V by 6 bases; bases with no gene match: 10. CDR1 and CDR2 (germline): DFQATT, SNEGSKA (reference sequence). This CDR3 is built from 15 residues. This chain's CDR3 is CSARPGGWGTDTQYF. The CDR3, as DNA: TGCAGTGCCAGGCCGGGAGGATGGGGCACAGATACGCAGTATTTT.

This clonotype occurred a few times. V usage is TRBV20-1 and J usage is TRBJ1-6; 7 bases line up with TRBD1. This CDR3 spans 14 amino acids. Germline V gives CDR1 DFQATT, CDR2 SNEGSKA (reference sequence). The V and J ends lost 0 bases and 9 bases, in that order; junction bases with no gene match: 5. Here the CDR3 DNA reads TGCAGTGCTAGAGACCGGACAGGAGGTTCACCCCTCCACTTT. Translated, it gives CSARDRTGGSPLHF.

The chain links TRBV7-6 to TRBJ2-2, with D possibly TRBD2 on 6 matching bases. Trimming took 2 bases from V and 5 from J, leaving 15 bases between them. The CDR3 spans 16 residues. Germline CDR1 and CDR2: SGHVS and FNYEAQ. CDR3: CASSLSGGEWTGELFF. The CDR3 DNA follows: TGTGCCAGCAGCTTATCAGGAGGGGAGTGGACCGGGGAGCTGTTTTTT.

This clonotype has a handful of counts. V and J are TRBV5-6 and TRBJ2-5, with 8 bases matching TRBD1. This CDR3 has 17 residues. J was trimmed by 5 bases and V by 5 bases; bases with no gene match: 17. CDR1 SGHDT and CDR2 YYEEEE come from the germline V gene. CDR3 loop: CASRFGQGVVYGETQYF. CDR3 nucleotides: TGTGCCAGCAGATTTGGACAGGGAGTTGTTTACGGGGAGACCCAGTACTTC.

This clonotype appeared a few times. The chain combines TRBV6-1 with TRBJ2-6; no definite D call. V was trimmed by 7 bases and J by 5 bases, leaving 3 bases between them. The CDR3 sequence is 11 residues long. Germline V CDR1 and CDR2: MNHNS, SASEGT. CDR3 nucleotide sequence: TGTGCCAGCAATAGGGCCAACGTCCTGACTTTC. Translated, it gives CASNRANVLTF.

The V and J genes are TRBV19 and TRBJ1-5; D not resolved. V was pared by 5 bases and J by 4 bases, with 9 bases between. Per the germline V gene, CDR1 is LNHDA and CDR2 is SQIVND (reference sequence). The CDR3 is 13 amino acids. The CDR3 region is CASSLQENQPQHF. The DNA of the CDR3 is TGTGCCAGTAGTCTTCAGGAAAATCAGCCCCAGCATTTT.

This clonotype occurred a few times. The chain couples TRBV20-1 to TRBJ2-5, with unresolved D. The CDR3 consists of 12 residues. Germline CDR1 DFQATT, CDR2 SNEGSKA (reference sequence). Trimming took off 3 bases at V and 2 bases at J, with 7 bases between the two ends. As DNA, the CDR3 is TGCAGTGCTAGTTTAGGGCAAGAGACCCAGTACTTC. This gives the protein CSASLGQETQYF.

The chain combines TRBV7-3 with TRBJ2-3; D might be TRBD1 (5 bases). Germline V CDR1 and CDR2: SGHTA, FQGTGA. The CDR3 is made up of 16 amino acids. Trimming stripped 5 bases from V and 3 bases from J, with 18 bases between. CDR3 DNA sequence: TGTGCCAGCAGCGAAAAAGGCGCAGGGTGGACAGATACGCAGTATTTT. It codes for CASSEKGAGWTDTQYF. The complete variable domain, with remaining parts taken from reference TRBV7-3 and TRBJ2-3, reads GAGVSQTPSNKVTEKGKYVELRCDPISGHTALYWYRQSLGQGPEFLIYFQGTGAADDSGLPNDRFFAVRPEGSVSTLKIQRTERGDSAVYLCASSEKGAGWTDTQYFGPGTRLTVL.

This clonotype occurred a few times. The chain joins TRBV10-2 to TRBJ1-5, with TRBD1 identical over 7 bases. Germline V lookup: CDR1 WSHSY, CDR2 SAAADI. CDR3 length: 13 residues. Trimming at V came to 3 bases and at J to 6 bases, leaving 2 bases not matched to a gene. In DNA form, the CDR3 reads TGCGCCAGCAGTGATACAGGGGCTCAGCCCCAGCATTTT. It codes for CASSDTGAQPQHF.

This clonotype has just a few counts. This chain joins TRBV3-1 and TRBJ1-1; D uncertain. This CDR3 is 16 amino acids long. Trimming shortened V by 1 base and J by 1 base, and 13 bases separated the two germline ends. Germline-derived CDR1 and CDR2 are LGHDT and YNNKEL (reference sequence). CDR3 bases: TGTGCCAGCAGCCAAGGGACGTTTCAGTCGAACACTGAAGCTTTCTTT. Its translation is CASSQGTFQSNTEAFF.

The rearrangement uses TRBV24-1 and TRBJ2-2; D unclear. CDR3 length: 13 amino acids. Looked up from germline, CDR1 is KGHDR and CDR2 is SFDVKD. With 7 bases removed from V and 4 bases from J, the gap between germline ends came to 9 bases. CDR3 sequence: CATRAMSTGELFF. CDR3 bases: TGTGCCACCAGGGCAATGAGCACCGGGGAGCTGTTTTTT.

This chain links TRBV5-1 with TRBJ1-2; a weak D match, TRBD1 (6 bases). V lost 0 bases to trimming and J lost 8 bases, with 17 bases between them. Germline loops: CDR1 SGHRS, CDR2 YFSETQ. This CDR3 spans 15 amino acids. The CDR3 spells CASSLDPVGAEGYTF. The DNA for the CDR3 is TGCGCCAGCAGCTTGGACCCAGTGGGGGCTGAGGGCTACACCTTC. The whole variable domain, filled in from reference TRBV5-1 and TRBJ1-2, reads KAGVTQTPRYLIKTRGQQVTLSCSPISGHRSVSWYQQTPGQGLQFLFEYFSETQRNKGNFPGRFSGRQFSNSRSEMNVSTLELGDSALYLCASSLDPVGAEGYTFGSGTRLTVV.

The chain has TRBV6-2 or TRBV6-3 and TRBJ1-6; D remains ambiguous. Germline CDR1 reads MNHEY; CDR2 reads SVGEGT. There are 13 residues in the CDR3. V was pared by 6 bases and J by 10 bases, with 13 bases between. The CDR3 reads CASRPEQRSPLHF. DNA for the CDR3: TGTGCCAGCAGACCCGAGCAGCGGTCACCCCTCCACTTT.

This clonotype was observed many times. This chain connects TRBV11-2 to TRBJ2-1, with D possibly being TRBD2 (6 bases). The CDR3 is 14 amino acids. Germline assignment: CDR1 SGHAT and CDR2 FQNNGV. Trimming removed 2 bases from V and 6 bases from J, with 11 bases in between. The CDR3 here is CASSLNAGINEQFF. In nucleotides, the CDR3 is TGTGCCAGCAGCTTAAATGCGGGAATCAATGAGCAGTTCTTC.

CDR3 protein: CASSLGGVKGEQFF. In DNA form, the CDR3 reads TGTGCCAGCAGCTTAGGCGGTGTCAAGGGTGAGCAGTTCTTC. The chain recombines TRBV7-9 with TRBJ2-1; D remains ambiguous. Germline V gene lookup returns CDR1 SEHNR and CDR2 FQNEAQ (reference sequence). The CDR3 sequence is 14 residues long. Trimming removed 1 base at V and 9 bases at J, with 13 bases between.

In this sample, this clonotype turned up a few times. The chain has TRBV4-2 and TRBJ2-2; TRBD2 aligns across 14 bases. Per germline, CDR1 LGHNA and CDR2 YNFKEQ. V was clipped by 5 bases and J by 0 bases; unmatched bases: 5. This CDR3 has 18 amino acids. The CDR3 sequence: CASSVRLAGGPNTGELFF. DNA for the CDR3: TGTGCCAGCAGCGTTAGACTAGCGGGAGGGCCGAACACCGGGGAGCTGTTTTTT.

A few counts support this clonotype. V gene TRBV5-1 combines with J gene TRBJ1-2; tentative D call: TRBD1 (5 bases). The CDR3 has 14 residues. Germline-derived CDR1 and CDR2 are SGHRS and YFSETQ. Trimming cost V 4 bases and J 4 bases, with 14 bases left between them. The CDR3 loop reads CASSPDTYVYGYTF. The CDR3 DNA is TGCGCCAGCAGCCCGGACACTTACGTCTATGGCTACACCTTC.

This clonotype came up a few times. The V gene is TRBV7-3, the J gene TRBJ2-5; no firm D call. Trimming removed 5 bases at V and 5 bases at J, with 15 bases between. CDR3 length: 14 amino acids. The germline V gene has CDR1 SGHTA and CDR2 FQGTGA. CDR3 coding DNA: TGTGCCAGCAGCCCAACCGGGCTCGGGGAGACCCAGTACTTC. Encoded protein: CASSPTGLGETQYF.